This T cell receptor beta chain was recorded in a study of response to subunit inactivated influenza vaccine. Study findings and constraints: The authors offered the suggestion that each seasonal influenza vaccination recruits few new T cells.

TCRdb reprocessed the RT-PCR reads via MiXCR and lists one record per CDR3 protein. The sample has 450,000 to 600,000 distinct CDR3 sequences, around 7.9% seen once. The trim removed 6 bases at V and 2 bases at J, leaving 9 bases unmatched. The CDR3 extends over 15 amino acids. The germline CDR1 and CDR2 sequences are MNHEY and SMNVEV (reference sequence). This clonotype was counted ten times or more. The antigen remains undetermined. The source material was PBMCs from blood, sampled less than 30 months after vaccination. The TCR originated in a man aged 45 to 75 who received an inactivated influenza vaccine. The rearrangement joins TRBV27 to TRBJ2-7; 8 bases fit TRBD1. CDR3 DNA sequence: TGTGCCAGCAGCATAAGGGACAGGTTTACCTACGAGCAGTACTTC. Protein product: CASSIRDRFTYEQYF.